Following are 14 T cell receptor beta chains from one sample sequenced in a study of T cell changes during pregnancy in multiple sclerosis. Libraries were prepared by immunoSEQ multiplex PCR; TCRdb keeps only in-frame clonotypes and omits some of them. Of over 20,000 clones listed, roughly nine tenths are singletons. This specimen consisted of CD4+ T cells from peripheral blood mononuclear cells, obtained in the third trimester of pregnancy. These receptors all come from a female donor in good health, enrolled as a control in a pregnancy study.

The genes are TRBV7-8 and TRBJ1-1, with a weak D call TRBD1 (6 bases). The V gene's germline CDR1 is SGHVS and CDR2 FQNEAQ. The CDR3 loop spans 11 amino acids. V was clipped by 7 bases and J by 5 bases, with 8 bases between them. For the CDR3, the DNA is TGTGCCAGCAACCAGGGGACTGAAGCTTTCTTT. This gives the protein CASNQGTEAFF.

The chain uses TRBV7-9 and TRBJ1-5; D remains unclear. The CDR3 sequence is 15 residues long. V was trimmed by 5 bases and J by 5 bases, leaving 16 bases between them. Germline CDR1 is SEHNR and CDR2 is FQNEAQ (reference sequence). The CDR3 loop is CASSTSGQRYQPQHF. The CDR3 coding sequence is TGTGCCAGCAGCACTTCTGGGCAACGGTATCAGCCCCAGCATTTT.

The V and J genes are TRBV5-1 and TRBJ2-1, with 11 bases lining up with TRBD2. The CDR3 length is 13 residues. Germline CDR1 SGHRS, CDR2 YFSETQ. The trim removed 0 bases at V and 10 bases at J, leaving 0 bases unmatched. Written as DNA, the CDR3 is TGCGCCAGCAGCTTGGGACTAGCGGGAGAGCAGTTCTTC. It yields the protein CASSLGLAGEQFF.

The chain couples TRBV29-1 to TRBJ1-1; tentative D call: TRBD1 (6 bases). The CDR3 runs 13 residues. V was shortened by 6 bases and J by 1 base, with 12 bases between the two germline ends. Germline lookup yields CDR1 SQVTM and CDR2 ANQGSEA. The CDR3 coding sequence is TGCAGCGTGAAAAGGGGGGGGAACACTGAAGCTTTCTTT. It encodes CSVKRGGNTEAFF.

The rearrangement links TRBV19 to TRBJ2-5, with 10 bases matching TRBD1. Per germline, CDR1 LNHDA and CDR2 SQIVND (reference sequence). The CDR3 runs to 14 residues. With 3 bases clipped from V and 5 bases from J, the junction kept 3 bases outside the gene matches. The CDR3 sequence is CASSMDRGKETQYF. The DNA for the CDR3 is TGTGCCAGTAGTATGGACAGGGGGAAGGAGACCCAGTACTTC.

The chain links TRBV4-1 to TRBJ1-1; weak D call: TRBD1 (5 bases). This CDR3 is 16 amino acids long. Germline lookup yields CDR1 MGHRA and CDR2 YSYEKL. Trimming removed 3 bases from V and 3 bases from J, with 17 bases in between. In DNA form, the CDR3 reads TGCGCCAGCAGCCAGCAACATCTGACAGAATACACTGAAGCTTTCTTT. It specifies CASSQQHLTEYTEAFF.

This chain joins TRBV30 and TRBJ1-4, with 12 bases aligning to TRBD1. V gave up 0 bases and J gave up 8 bases; unmatched junction bases: 25. Germline CDR1 reads GTSNPN; CDR2 reads SVGIG (reference sequence). The CDR3 covers 22 residues. The CDR3 DNA reads TGTGCCTGGAGTGTACCCTGGGGTGAGCCGGGACAGGGGGCCCAGAAGTTCGAAAAACTGTTTTTT. Translating it yields CAWSVPWGEPGQGAQKFEKLFF.

The chain couples TRBV5-4 to TRBJ1-1; D gene uncertain. Trimming took 0 bases from V and 4 from J, leaving 10 bases between them. From germline, CDR1 is SGHNT and CDR2 YYREEE (reference sequence). This CDR3 has 14 residues. CDR3 loop: CASSLVASSTEAFF. CDR3 coding DNA: TGTGCCAGCAGCTTGGTAGCTTCTAGCACTGAAGCTTTCTTT.

This chain links TRBV18 with TRBJ2-5; 8 bases map to TRBD2. This CDR3 has 17 amino acids. From germline, CDR1 is KGHSH and CDR2 LQKENI. After removal of 3 bases from V and 0 bases from J, the junction contained 9 bases not matched to a gene. The CDR3 spells CASSPLRGGMYQETQYF. In nucleotides, the CDR3 is TGTGCCAGCTCACCCCTCCGGGGGGGGATGTACCAAGAGACCCAGTACTTC.

J is TRBJ2-7 and V is TRBV7-2; 15 nucleotides agree with TRBD2. This CDR3 region has 17 residues. Germline lookup yields CDR1 SGHTA and CDR2 FQGNSA. V shed 5 bases, J shed 6 bases, and the junction held 11 bases outside the gene matches. The DNA of the CDR3 is TGTGCCAGCAGCGACGGACTAGCGGGAGGGCCTATGAGCGAGCAGTACTTC. This sequence encodes CASSDGLAGGPMSEQYF.

The chain combines TRBV21-1 with TRBJ1-1; TRBD1 is the table's D call, not checked against the DNA. TRBV21-1 corresponds to a pseudogene. The CDR3 spans 17 residues. The DNA of the CDR3 is TGTGCCAGCAGCAATGATAGAGCAGGGTCCGGGAACACTGAAGCTTTCTTT. It yields the protein CASSNDRAGSGNTEAFF.

The chain couples TRBV5-4 to TRBJ2-7; TRBD1 agrees at 7 bases. This CDR3 region has 13 residues. The J segment lost 2 bases and the V segment lost 2 bases, leaving 1 base of the junction unmatched. Germline-derived CDR1 and CDR2 are SGHNT and YYREEE (reference sequence). CDR3 in amino acids: CASSFGQAYEQYF. The CDR3 DNA sequence: TGTGCCAGCAGCTTCGGACAGGCCTACGAGCAGTACTTC.

In its sample, this clone was seen a few times. The chain combines TRBV4-3 with TRBJ2-1; 12 nucleotides agree with TRBD2. The germline V gene has CDR1 LGHNA and CDR2 YSLEER. V was pared by 1 base and J by 8 bases, with 6 bases of the junction left unmatched. The CDR3 spans 16 residues. This CDR3 reads CASSQGGLAGRHEQFF. CDR3 nucleotides: TGCGCCAGCAGCCAAGGCGGACTAGCGGGGCGTCATGAGCAGTTCTTC.

The rearrangement joins TRBV19 to TRBJ2-7, with D possibly TRBD1 on 6 matching bases. The V and J ends lost 6 bases and 5 bases respectively, with 14 bases between them. The CDR3 length is 13 residues. Germline-derived CDR1 and CDR2 are LNHDA and SQIVND (reference sequence). This CDR3 is CASRGRGHDEQYF. CDR3 sequence (DNA): TGTGCCAGTAGGGGCAGGGGTCATGACGAGCAGTACTTC.